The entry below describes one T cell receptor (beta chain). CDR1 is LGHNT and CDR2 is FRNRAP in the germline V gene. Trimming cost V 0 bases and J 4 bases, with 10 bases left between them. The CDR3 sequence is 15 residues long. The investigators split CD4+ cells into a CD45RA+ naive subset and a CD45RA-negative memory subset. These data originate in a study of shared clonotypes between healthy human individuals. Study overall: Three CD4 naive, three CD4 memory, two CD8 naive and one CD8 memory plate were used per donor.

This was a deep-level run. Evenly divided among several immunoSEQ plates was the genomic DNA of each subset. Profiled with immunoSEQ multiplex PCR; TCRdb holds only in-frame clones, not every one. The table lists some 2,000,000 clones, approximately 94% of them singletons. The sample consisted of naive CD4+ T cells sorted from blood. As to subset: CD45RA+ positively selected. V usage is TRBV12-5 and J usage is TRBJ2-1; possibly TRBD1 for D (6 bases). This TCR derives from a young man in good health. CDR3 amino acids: CASGLVQGSYNEQFF. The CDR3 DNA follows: TGTGCTAGTGGTTTGGTTCAGGGGTCGTACAATGAGCAGTTCTTC.